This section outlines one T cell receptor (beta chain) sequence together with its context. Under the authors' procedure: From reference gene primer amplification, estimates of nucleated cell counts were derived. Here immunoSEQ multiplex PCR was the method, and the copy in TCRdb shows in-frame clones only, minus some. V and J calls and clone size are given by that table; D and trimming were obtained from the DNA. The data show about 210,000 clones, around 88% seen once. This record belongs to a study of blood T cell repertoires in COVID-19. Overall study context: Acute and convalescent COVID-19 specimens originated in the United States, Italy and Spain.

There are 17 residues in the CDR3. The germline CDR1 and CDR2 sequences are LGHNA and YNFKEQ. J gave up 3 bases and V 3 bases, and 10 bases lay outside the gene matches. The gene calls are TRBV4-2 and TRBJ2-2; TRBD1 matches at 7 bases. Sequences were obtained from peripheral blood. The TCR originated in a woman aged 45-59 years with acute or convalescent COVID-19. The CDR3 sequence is CASSHGSGTDDTGELFF. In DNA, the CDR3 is TGTGCCAGCAGCCACGGATCCGGGACAGATGACACCGGGGAGCTGTTTTTT.